One TCR beta chain is described in this entry. Its antigen remains unidentified. Per-nucleotide qualities are absent, and no much larger clonotype sits a single base away. The donors were healthy, HIV-negative adults who had no recently reported acute infections or vaccinations. Every donor was a Caucasian adult living in Nashville, Tennessee, USA. CD4+ T cells were enriched by magnetic negative selection, after which naive cells were positively selected on CD45RA and the negative fraction was taken as the memory subset. Blood was obtained by leukapheresis, after which PBMCs were separated by Ficoll-Histopaque density gradient centrifugation and cryopreserved in liquid nitrogen vapor phase. Analytical flow cytometry was used to check the purity and quantity of each magnetically sorted T cell population. Each sorted fraction had its genomic DNA isolated and then quantified by UV absorbance on a Nanodrop 2000c.

These data belong to a study of shared clonotypes between healthy human individuals (dated by TCRdb to 2020 to 2021). In terms of the full investigation: Three men and two women, aged 18 to 49 years, made up the cohort. To increase sequencing depth and limit assay-specific biases, different laboratories used diverse techniques to prepare libraries and sequence TCR repertoires. Leukapheresis yielded between about 0.94 and 10 billion PBMCs per donor. For each donor, three plates each were used for CD4 naive and CD4 memory, two plates were used for CD8 naive, and one plate was used for CD8 memory. To estimate repertoire size and how much clonotype sharing occurs between individuals, the study deeply sequenced the blood TCR repertoires of five healthy adults.

Study-wide findings and limitations: Clonotypes shared by all four sorted-subset donors showed higher generation probabilities than non-shared clonotypes. When several donors were compared, the shared fraction of clonotypes was around 5% for naive CD4, over 3% for naive CD8, 2.3% for memory CD4, and 0.4% for memory CD8. Larger estimated clonotype richness was generally found for naive subsets than for memory subsets. Sampling was restricted to blood, and TCR repertoires in tissues likely differ from the TCR repertoires found in blood. The genetic and exposure-history diversity represented was limited by the small number of donors. Pairwise subsampling indicated that sequencing depth was expected to affect the degree of clonotype sharing among donors. Even with the large sequencing depth, rarefaction of the sorted-subset datasets indicated that sequencing was incomplete.

TCR CDR3 regions were amplified from genomic DNA by multiplex PCR using the deep immunoSEQ assay. Extracted genomic DNA from each cell subset was spread evenly across all wells of several immunoSEQ 96-well plates, with each plate serving as a replicate. For sorted subsets, each replicate PCR was loaded with 150 to 250 ng genomic DNA, equivalent to about 33,000 T cell genomes. The purified libraries were quantified using a Qubit 3.0 fluorometer, sized with a Bioanalyzer 2100, and then quantified again using the KAPA Library Quantification kit. Every immunoSEQ 96-well plate was sequenced on a dedicated single-read 150-cycle Illumina NextSeq 550 flow cell. On the authors' methods: The immunoSEQ output contained only junctional sequences without quality scores, so filtering could not match that applied to full-length reads. Sequences were annotated with PyIR, a Python wrapper for IgBLAST v1.9, and V/J genes and CDR3 were assigned using IMGT germline references. Reads with weak V/J assignments (E-value above 1e-6), missing CDR3, stop codons, out-of-frame junctions, or ambiguous translated residues were removed. A V3J clonotype was defined by an identical inferred V gene, J gene, and CDR3 amino acid sequence. Percentage overlap between repertoires was calculated by dividing the number of shared unique clonotypes by the size of the smaller repertoire. Richness of each repertoire was evaluated using RTK rarefaction, the Chao1 estimator, and Recon v2.1 estimates of unobserved clonotypes. Generation probabilities for all TCRbeta clonotypes obtained by the gDNA method from a few donors were computed using OLGA. TCRdb mirrors the immuneACCESS table, restricted to in-frame sequences. Some clones are absent from its copies; in checked studies, under half trace to an unresolved V gene, and the reason for the others is unknown. V, J and clone size derive from that table, while D and trimming were established from the DNA sequence. This sample has approximately 320,000 clones in its table, and about 74% of those were observed once. 10% of the sample comes from the top ten.

The sequencing input was memory CD4+ T cells sorted from blood. This specimen's cell subset or site label, per the study, means: CD45RA-negative fraction. This receptor was taken from a man aged 25-40 years in good health.

The bases read TGTGCCAGCAGTGAAACGGGCAGGCAGGCGAAGTACTTC. This gives the protein CASSETGRQAKYF. This chain joins TRBV6-1 to TRBJ2-7, with no reliable assignment of the D segment. V sheds 2 bases and J sheds 11 bases, leaving 16 bases between their ends. The CDR1 and CDR2 encoded by the germline V gene are MNHNS and SASEGT. The CDR3 contains 13 residues, cysteine and phenylalanine counted. The DNA shown is the 39-base CDR3, in frame from base 1.